Following are 25 T cell receptor beta chains from one sample sequenced in a study of cytomegalovirus exposure and HLA in healthy donors. Repertoires were generated with immunoSEQ multiplex PCR, while TCRdb's copy carries only in-frame clones and drops some. The repertoire includes fewer than 200,000 clones, roughly 96% of them detected once, and more than 0.7% sits in the top ten. Sequenced input: PBMCs. The receptors shown here come from a woman younger than 35 in good health and CMV-seronegative.

The chain carries TRBV19 and TRBJ2-7; D gene uncertain. The germline CDR1 and CDR2 sequences are LNHDA and SQIVND (reference sequence). CDR3 length: 15 amino acids. Between the trimmed V and J ends, which lost 0 bases and 0 bases, there was a span of 9 bases. CDR3 region: CASSIDPASSYEQYF. Written as DNA, the CDR3 is TGTGCCAGTAGTATAGACCCCGCGTCCTCCTACGAGCAGTACTTC.

The chain couples TRBV6-5 to TRBJ1-6; possible D gene TRBD1, 5 bases. Per germline, CDR1 MNHEY and CDR2 SVGAGI. V shed 6 bases and J shed 9 bases, with 12 bases lying between them. CDR3 length: 13 residues. As DNA, the CDR3 is TGTGCCAGCAGCCCAGGGCCAGGTTCACCCCTCCACTTT. It encodes CASSPGPGSPLHF.

The rearrangement links TRBV27 to TRBJ1-6, with D possibly matching TRBD1 (6 bases). Germline loops: CDR1 MNHEY, CDR2 SMNVEV (reference sequence). Trimming stripped 5 bases from V and 7 bases from J, with 24 bases between. The CDR3 has 18 amino acids. This chain's CDR3 is CASSPRGAGVKWNSPLHF. The CDR3 DNA sequence: TGTGCCAGCAGTCCCCGGGGGGCAGGGGTAAAGTGGAATTCACCCCTCCACTTT.

J is TRBJ2-3 and V is TRBV2; possible D gene TRBD2, 5 bases. V shed 3 bases and J shed 7 bases, with 23 bases lying between them. The CDR3 covers 17 residues. Germline V lookup: CDR1 SNHLY, CDR2 FYNNEI. The CDR3 reads CASSDILGGPDGYTQYF. CDR3 coding DNA: TGTGCCAGCAGTGATATTCTGGGCGGGCCCGACGGTTATACGCAGTATTTT.

V and J are TRBV18 and TRBJ2-7; 7 bases agree with TRBD2. V shed 3 bases and J 3 bases; nucleotides not matched to a gene: 14. This CDR3 has 17 amino acids. The germline V gene encodes CDR1 KGHSH and CDR2 LQKENI. CDR3 residues: CASSPRTPVRGDYEQYF. The DNA of the CDR3 is TGTGCCAGCTCACCCCGGACCCCGGTTCGGGGGGACTACGAGCAGTACTTC.

The chain has TRBV6-6 and TRBJ1-1; 8 bases match TRBD1. The CDR3 length is 16 residues. With 7 bases clipped from V and 1 base from J, the junction kept 11 bases outside the gene matches. Germline V gene lookup returns CDR1 MNHNY and CDR2 SVGAGI (reference sequence). The CDR3 nucleotides are TGTGCCAGCACCTTCTCAGGGGGCGCAAGGAACACTGAAGCTTTCTTT. Its protein is CASTFSGGARNTEAFF.

This clone was seen a few times. The gene calls are TRBV18 and TRBJ2-7; 7 nucleotides agree with TRBD2. The CDR3 runs 14 residues. Unmatched junction bases numbered 11, after V lost 6 bases and J lost 6 bases. Germline values: CDR1 KGHSH, CDR2 LQKENI. CDR3: CASSPGGVRGEQYF. The CDR3 nucleotides read TGTGCCAGCTCGCCGGGAGGTGTTCGGGGCGAGCAGTACTTC.

J is TRBJ2-7 and V is TRBV19; TRBD2 agrees at 11 bases. The V segment lost 8 bases and the J segment 7 bases; nucleotides outside the gene matches: 10. This CDR3 comprises 14 residues. In germline, CDR1 is LNHDA, CDR2 SQIVND (reference sequence). The CDR3 coding sequence is TGTGCCAGTCAACCGGGACTAGCGGCAGGTGAGCAGTACTTC. Translation: CASQPGLAAGEQYF.

The chain is built from TRBV7-2 and TRBJ1-2; a weak D match, TRBD1 (6 bases). This CDR3 comprises 16 residues. V dropped 1 base and J dropped 4 bases, with 16 bases sitting between them. CDR1 and CDR2 (germline): SGHTA, FQGNSA. CDR3 amino acids: CASSLVTGHRPYGYTF. Written as DNA, the CDR3 is TGTGCCAGCAGCTTAGTTACGGGACACCGCCCCTATGGCTACACCTTC.

This clone turned up a few times. The rearrangement uses TRBV4-3 and TRBJ1-1; the D is unclear. V was clipped by 0 bases and J by 4 bases, with 12 bases between them. The germline CDR1 and CDR2 sequences are LGHNA and YSLEER. This CDR3 has 15 residues. CDR3 coding DNA: TGCGCCAGCAGCCAAGATATCGGGGAAGGCACTGAAGCTTTCTTT. Amino acid sequence: CASSQDIGEGTEAFF.

The V call is TRBV19, the J call TRBJ1-1; D unclear. V dropped 7 bases and J dropped 4 bases, with 13 bases sitting between them. CDR1 LNHDA and CDR2 SQIVND come from the germline V gene (reference sequence). This CDR3 comprises 13 residues. CDR3 in amino acids: CASTGYRGTEAFF. CDR3 DNA: TGTGCCAGTACGGGTTATCGAGGCACTGAAGCTTTCTTT.

The chain combines TRBV5-1 with TRBJ1-2; 10 bases agree with TRBD1. The CDR3 length is 16 residues. Trimming at V came to 4 bases and at J to 5 bases, leaving 11 bases not matched to a gene. The V gene's germline CDR1 is SGHRS and CDR2 YFSETQ. The CDR3 DNA reads as TGCGCCAGCAGCGTGGATAGTGGACAGGGGGATTATGGCTACACCTTC. Translation gives CASSVDSGQGDYGYTF.

This chain joins TRBV6-1 and TRBJ2-7; possible D gene TRBD1, 6 bases. The CDR3 has 16 amino acids. Germline values: CDR1 MNHNS, CDR2 SASEGT. Deletions cut 1 base from V and 3 bases from J, with 16 bases between. The CDR3 region is CASSEGGIGTFYEQYF. The CDR3 bases are TGTGCCAGCAGTGAAGGTGGTATCGGGACATTCTACGAGCAGTACTTC.

The chain recombines TRBV2 with TRBJ1-6; no clear D. Germline CDR1 is SNHLY and CDR2 is FYNNEI. V lost 4 bases and J lost 7, with 11 bases in between. This CDR3 comprises 14 residues. The CDR3: CASSVSRLNSPLHF. As DNA, the CDR3 is TGTGCCAGCAGTGTTTCCAGACTAAATTCACCCCTCCACTTT.

The V gene is TRBV5-1, the J gene TRBJ2-2; 8 nucleotides agree with TRBD2. The CDR3 length is 16 residues. Trimming cost V 3 bases and J 2 bases; bases outside gene matches: 6. Germline CDR1 SGHRS, CDR2 YFSETQ. CDR3 DNA sequence: TGCGCCAGCAGCTCCAGGGCGGGGGGTAACACCGGGGAGCTGTTTTTT. Amino acids: CASSSRAGGNTGELFF.

The chain's CDR3 is CASSYPGTGDHEQYF. The CDR3 region has the DNA TGTGCCAGCAGCTACCCCGGGACAGGGGACCACGAGCAGTACTTC. The J gene is TRBJ2-7, the V gene TRBV7-2; TRBD1 agrees at 10 bases. This CDR3 is 15 amino acids long. CDR1 and CDR2 (germline): SGHTA, FQGNSA. V dropped 4 bases and J dropped 5; count of bases not matched to a gene: 8.

The V call is TRBV5-4, the J call TRBJ1-6; the match to TRBD1 covers 10 bases. This CDR3 is built from 19 residues. The junction had 7 bases not matched to a gene; V was cut back by 0 bases and J by 1 base. Germline V gene sequence: CDR1 SGHNT, CDR2 YYREEE (reference sequence). The CDR3 here is CASSLERDRGKSYNSPLHF. Written as DNA, the CDR3 is TGTGCCAGCAGCTTGGAAAGGGACAGGGGTAAGTCCTATAATTCACCCCTCCACTTT.

The J gene is TRBJ1-2, the V gene TRBV5-1; 9 nucleotides line up with TRBD1. Trimming cost V 4 bases and J 5 bases; bases outside gene matches: 6. Germline loops: CDR1 SGHRS, CDR2 YFSETQ. The CDR3 covers 14 residues. CDR3 loop: CASSEPGQGYGYTF. The CDR3 coding sequence is TGCGCCAGCAGCGAACCGGGACAGGGTTATGGCTACACCTTC.

V is TRBV4-3 and J is TRBJ1-4, with D possibly being TRBD1 (5 bases). CDR1 and CDR2 from the germline V gene are LGHNA and YSLEER. The CDR3 loop spans 15 amino acids. Trimming stripped 4 bases from V and 4 bases from J, with 13 bases between. CDR3 in amino acids: CASSPLRQINEKLFF. The DNA for the CDR3 is TGCGCCAGCAGCCCCCTGAGACAGATTAATGAAAAACTGTTTTTT.

The CDR3 region is CASSLTGFADTQYF. DNA for the CDR3: TGCGCCAGCAGCCTAACAGGGTTCGCTGATACGCAGTATTTT. The chain has TRBV5-1 and TRBJ2-3; D is possibly TRBD1 (6 bases). Trimming left V 4 bases short and J 6 bases short, with 15 bases between. Germline V CDR1 and CDR2: SGHRS, YFSETQ. The CDR3 covers 14 residues.

The V call is TRBV4-2, the J call TRBJ2-3, with TRBD1 as a possible D gene (5 bases). Per germline, CDR1 LGHNA and CDR2 YNFKEQ. Trimming removed 4 bases at V and 0 bases at J, with 8 bases between. The CDR3 totals 14 residues. The CDR3 region has the DNA TGTGCCAGCAGCCCAGGGTCCAGCACAGATACGCAGTATTTT. Encoded protein: CASSPGSSTDTQYF.

The V and J genes are TRBV1 and TRBJ2-7; the DNA was not used to check the table's D call, TRBD2. TRBV1 is reported as a pseudogene. CDR3 size: 15 residues. The CDR3 bases are TGCACCAGCAGCCGGGCTAGCGGGGGGTCCTACGAGCAGTACTTC. This gives the protein CTSSRASGGSYEQYF.

The V and J genes are TRBV6-5 and TRBJ1-2, with TRBD1 as a possible D gene (5 bases). Germline CDR1 is MNHEY and CDR2 is SVGAGI. The V end lost 0 bases, the J end lost 5 bases, and 10 bases lay between the germline ends. This CDR3 spans 14 amino acids. In nucleotides, the CDR3 is TGTGCCAGCAGTTACTCTGACAGAAAATATGGCTACACCTTC. Its translation is CASSYSDRKYGYTF.

The CDR3 nucleotides read TGTGCCAGCACCATACTCAGGGACTACGAGCAGTACTTC. This translates into CASTILRDYEQYF. The chain has TRBV18 and TRBJ2-7, with D possibly being TRBD1 (5 bases). With 8 bases removed from V and 3 bases from J, the gap between germline ends came to 14 bases. This CDR3 has 13 residues. The germline CDR1 and CDR2 sequences are KGHSH and LQKENI.

The chain has TRBV30 and TRBJ2-1; 7 nucleotides match TRBD2. CDR1 and CDR2 (germline): GTSNPN, SVGIG (reference sequence). Germline trimming cut 5 bases from V and 4 bases from J; bases unmatched to any gene: 8. CDR3 length: 14 residues. The CDR3 loop is CAWARGSPYNEQFF. In DNA form, the CDR3 reads TGTGCCTGGGCGCGGGGGTCCCCATACAATGAGCAGTTCTTC.